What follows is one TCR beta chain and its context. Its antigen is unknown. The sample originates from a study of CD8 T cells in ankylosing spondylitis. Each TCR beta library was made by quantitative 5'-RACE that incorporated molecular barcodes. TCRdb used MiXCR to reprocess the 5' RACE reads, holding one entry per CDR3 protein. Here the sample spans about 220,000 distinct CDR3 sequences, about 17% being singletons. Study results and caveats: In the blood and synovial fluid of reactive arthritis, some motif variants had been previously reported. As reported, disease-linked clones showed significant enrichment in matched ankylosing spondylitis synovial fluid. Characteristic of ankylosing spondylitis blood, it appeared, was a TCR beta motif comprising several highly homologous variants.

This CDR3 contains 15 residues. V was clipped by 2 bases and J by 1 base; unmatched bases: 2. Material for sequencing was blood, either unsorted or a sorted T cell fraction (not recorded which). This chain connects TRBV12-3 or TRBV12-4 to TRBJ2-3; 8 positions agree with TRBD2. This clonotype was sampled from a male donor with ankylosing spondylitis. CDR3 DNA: TGTGCCAGCAGTTTAACCGGGGGGGGCACAGATACGCAGTATTTT. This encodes CASSLTGGGTDTQYF.